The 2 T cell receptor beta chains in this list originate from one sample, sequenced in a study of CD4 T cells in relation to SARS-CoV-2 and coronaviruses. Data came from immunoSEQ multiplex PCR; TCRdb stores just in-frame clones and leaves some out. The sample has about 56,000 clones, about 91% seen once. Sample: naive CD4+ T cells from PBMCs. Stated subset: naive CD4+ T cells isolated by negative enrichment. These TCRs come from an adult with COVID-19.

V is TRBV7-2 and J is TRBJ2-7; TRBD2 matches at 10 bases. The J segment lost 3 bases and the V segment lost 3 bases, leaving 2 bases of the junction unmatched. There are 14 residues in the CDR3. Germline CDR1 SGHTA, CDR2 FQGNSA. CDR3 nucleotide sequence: TGTGCCAGCAGCTTGAGCGGGAGGGACTACGAGCAGTACTTC. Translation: CASSLSGRDYEQYF.

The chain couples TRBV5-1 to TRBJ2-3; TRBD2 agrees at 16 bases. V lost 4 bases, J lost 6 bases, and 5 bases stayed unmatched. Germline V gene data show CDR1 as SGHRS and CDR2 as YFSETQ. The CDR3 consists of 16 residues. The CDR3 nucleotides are TGCGCCAGCAGCCCGGGACTAGCGGGAGGGCCTGATACGCAGTATTTT. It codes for CASSPGLAGGPDTQYF.